This T cell receptor beta chain emerged from a study of blood T cell repertoires in COVID-19. About the study: Samples of COVID-19 (acute and convalescent) were obtained from the United States, Italy and Spain. Sources were T cells, B-cell-depleted T cells, or PBMCs; the material itself was cDNA or gDNA.

Original methodology: Amplification with reference gene primers provided the estimates of nucleated cell counts. Method: immunoSEQ multiplex PCR; TCRdb's copy keeps in-frame clones and lacks some. The V and J calls and the clone size are those of that table, but D and trimming were determined from the DNA. The sample contains about 260,000 clones, approximately 87% of which appear only once. CDR3 size: 15 residues. Germline V gene data show CDR1 as MNHEY and CDR2 as SVGEGT. V was shortened by 2 bases and J by 0 bases, with 10 bases between the two germline ends. The sequence was collected from a woman in her forties or fifties with acute or convalescent COVID-19. Sequenced: peripheral blood. V gene TRBV6-2 or TRBV6-3 combines with J gene TRBJ1-2; D is perhaps TRBD1 (6 bases). Written as DNA, the CDR3 is TGTGCCAGCAGTTACCACAGGGATACTAACTATGGCTACACCTTC. Amino acids: CASSYHRDTNYGYTF.